This TCR beta chain was sequenced in a study of T cells in Graves' hyperthyroidism and ophthalmopathy. There were TCR beta CDR3 regions amplified from RNA transcripts. The TCR CDR3 was amplified in a first-round RT-PCR using the HTBI primer set. Each CDR3 protein is one row after TCRdb ran MiXCR on the multiplex PCR reads. The profile shows hundreds of thousands of distinct CDR3 sequences, 14% to 15% of them singletons. Fresh 10 ml peripheral blood yielded PBMCs. Study-level findings and limits: Researchers report that a 13 V-J model separated ophthalmopathy from stable hyperthyroidism. Blood shared most expanded thyroid clonotypes above 0.001.

The J segment lost 1 base and the V segment lost 4 bases, leaving 5 bases of the junction unmatched. The CDR3 has 15 residues. CDR1 SGHAT and CDR2 FQNNGV come from the germline V gene. This clonotype was seen ten or more times. Its antigen is not identified. The sequence derives from a man in his late teens or twenties with Graves' ophthalmopathy. Sample: blood. The J gene is TRBJ2-3, the V gene TRBV11-2; 7 nucleotides match TRBD2. In nucleotides, the CDR3 is TGTGCCAGCAGCTCAGGACGGGGGGGCACAGATACGCAGTATTTT. This sequence encodes CASSSGRGGTDTQYF.